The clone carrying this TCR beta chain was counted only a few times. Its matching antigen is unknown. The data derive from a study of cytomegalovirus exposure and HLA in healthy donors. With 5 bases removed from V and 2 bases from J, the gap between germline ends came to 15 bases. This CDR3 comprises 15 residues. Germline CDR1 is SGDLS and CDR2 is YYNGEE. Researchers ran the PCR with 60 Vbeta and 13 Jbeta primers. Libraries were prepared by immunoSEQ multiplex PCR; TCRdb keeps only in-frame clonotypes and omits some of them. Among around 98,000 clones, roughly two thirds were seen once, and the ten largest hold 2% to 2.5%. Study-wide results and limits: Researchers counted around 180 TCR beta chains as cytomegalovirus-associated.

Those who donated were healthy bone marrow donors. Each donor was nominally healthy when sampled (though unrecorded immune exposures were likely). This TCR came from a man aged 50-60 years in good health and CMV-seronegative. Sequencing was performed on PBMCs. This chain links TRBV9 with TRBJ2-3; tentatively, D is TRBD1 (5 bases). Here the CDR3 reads CASRDQGFNTDTQYF. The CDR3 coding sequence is TGTGCCAGCAGGGACCAGGGATTCAACACAGATACGCAGTATTTT.